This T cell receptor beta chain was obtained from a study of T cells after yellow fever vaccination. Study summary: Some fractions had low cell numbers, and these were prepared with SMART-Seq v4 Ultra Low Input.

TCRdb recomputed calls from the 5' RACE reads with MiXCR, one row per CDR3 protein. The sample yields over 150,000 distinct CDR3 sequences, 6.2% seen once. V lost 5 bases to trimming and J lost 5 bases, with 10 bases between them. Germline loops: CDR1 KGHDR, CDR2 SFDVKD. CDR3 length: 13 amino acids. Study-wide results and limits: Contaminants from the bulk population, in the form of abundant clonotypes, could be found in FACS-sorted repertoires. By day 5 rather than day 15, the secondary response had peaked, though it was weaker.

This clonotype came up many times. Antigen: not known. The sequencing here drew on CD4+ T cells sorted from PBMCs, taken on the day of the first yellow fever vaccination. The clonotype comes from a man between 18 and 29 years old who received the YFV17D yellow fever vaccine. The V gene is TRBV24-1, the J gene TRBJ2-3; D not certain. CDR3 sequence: CATSAVDGDTQYF. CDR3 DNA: TGTGCCACCAGTGCCGTCGATGGAGATACGCAGTATTTT.